This TCR beta chain is from a study of blood T cell repertoires in COVID-19. Per the authors' pipeline: By means of reference gene primer amplification, nucleated cell counts were estimated. Produced via immunoSEQ multiplex PCR; TCRdb's table is partial and in-frame only. V, J and clone size are taken as reported in that table, and D and trimming were inferred from the DNA itself. The sample has about 120,000 clones, 86% seen once. Looked up from germline, CDR1 is SGHDT and CDR2 is YYEEEE. The ends lost 4 bases at V and 5 bases at J; junction bases unmatched: 7. The CDR3 is 15 amino acids. J is TRBJ1-5 and V is TRBV5-6; 9 positions agree with TRBD1. The source is a man in his 70s who had recovered from COVID-19. Sample: peripheral blood. CDR3 coding DNA: TGTGCCAGCAGCGTCCGGGACAGGGAACATCAGCCCCAGCATTTT. Amino acid sequence: CASSVRDREHQPQHF.